The T cell receptor (beta chain) described here comes from a study of OX40 agonist ivuxolimab in advanced cancers. Looking at the study overall: People who had prior anti-PD-1, anti-PD-L1 or anti-CTLA-4 therapy could take part, and under 50% had some.

Germline-derived CDR1 and CDR2 are SGDLS and YYNGEE. The CDR3 is 15 residues long. The ends were cut back, 2 bases at V and 0 bases at J, with 6 bases in the middle. Findings and limits, study-wide: CD4+ T cells averaged fewer expanded clones than CD8+ T cells.

To note about this clone: Its target is unknown.

TCRdb's copy holds only in-frame clones and misses some; the assay was immunoSEQ multiplex PCR. The table has roughly 50,000 clones, about 82% seen once. The sample in question was CD4+ or CD8+ T cells sorted from blood, obtained in a trial of the OX40 agonist ivuxolimab. The rearrangement links TRBV9 to TRBJ2-6, with D hard to call. The receptor was derived from an adult with an advanced solid tumor such as melanoma, head and neck, liver or kidney cancer. CDR3 in amino acids: CASSVDTSGANVLTF. CDR3 DNA: TGTGCCAGCAGCGTCGACACCTCTGGGGCCAACGTCCTGACTTTC.